The entry below describes one T cell receptor beta chain. TCRdb independently ran MiXCR on the RACE reads; one entry per CDR3 protein. This table holds about 39,000 distinct CDR3 sequences, approximately 11% found once. Germline V gives CDR1 GTSNPN, CDR2 SVGIG (reference sequence). The CDR3 length is 15 residues. Trimming left V 2 bases short and J 2 bases short, with 12 bases between. The data are from a study of human T cells and chemical hapten exposure. The time point: patch test 3, about 24 weeks after DPC sensitization. The sample's treatment: therapeutic diphenylcyclopropenone sensitization with weekly scalp DPC. Blood, whole and unfractionated, served as the source for total RNA extraction.

Sequencing was performed on whole blood, taken in connection with sensitization to the hapten diphenylcyclopropenone (DPC). The sequence derives from a woman in her 40s with alopecia areata. Some clones in this sample may be carry-over from other donors' samples. The rearrangement joins TRBV30 to TRBJ2-2, with a possible D match to TRBD2 (6 bases). The CDR3 is CAWSRRASNTGELFF. The CDR3 nucleotides read TGTGCCTGGAGTCGGAGGGCCAGTAACACCGGGGAGCTGTTTTTT.